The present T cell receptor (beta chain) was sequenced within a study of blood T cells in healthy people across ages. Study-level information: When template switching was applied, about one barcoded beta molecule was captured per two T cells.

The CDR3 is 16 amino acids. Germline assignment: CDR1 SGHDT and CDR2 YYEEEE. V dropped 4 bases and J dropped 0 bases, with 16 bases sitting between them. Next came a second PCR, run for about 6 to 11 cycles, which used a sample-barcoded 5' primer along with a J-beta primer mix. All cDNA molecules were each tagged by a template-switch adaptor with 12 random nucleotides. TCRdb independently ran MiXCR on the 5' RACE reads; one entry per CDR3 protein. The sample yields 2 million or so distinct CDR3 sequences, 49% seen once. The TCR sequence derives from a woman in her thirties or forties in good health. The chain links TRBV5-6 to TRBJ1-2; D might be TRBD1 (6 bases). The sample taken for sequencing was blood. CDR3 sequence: CASSPGGPATNYGYTF. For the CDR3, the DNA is TGTGCCAGCAGCCCGGGGGGGCCAGCTACTAACTATGGCTACACCTTC.